This TCR beta chain emerged from a study of blood T cell repertoires in COVID-19 (TCRdb year 2020). About the full investigation: The collaborator samples originated in the United States, Italy and Spain and spanned the acute and convalescent phases of COVID-19. The prospective study material was composed of cDNA or gDNA derived from T cells, B-cell-depleted T cells, or PBMCs. Samples were obtained from the ongoing ImmuneRACE study (first 160 participants) and from 1,254 subjects provided by 6 global collaborators. A de-identified subject ID, COVID-19 status, age in years and sex were almost always included in the sample metadata. Where available, HLA class I and class II types were obtained from metadata supplied by the sample provider rather than from assay-based typing. Subjects who had been exposed to COVID-19, were actively infected with it, or had recovered from it provided the deeply sampled blood TCRbeta repertoires that made up the dataset. The repertoires were released in a freely available public database intended as a resource for research on the immune response to SARS-CoV-2.

Study-wide conclusions, independent of this receptor: How much clinical and demographic metadata was included differed by source and by participant, and the metadata was provided uncurated.

TCRbeta CDR3 regions were amplified from genomic DNA using the immunoSEQ Assay, a bias-controlled multiplex PCR. Per the original workflow: The number of nucleated cells in each sample was estimated from the amplification of reference gene primers within the assay. To quantify the absolute abundance of each unique TCRbeta CDR3 rearrangement, sequence reads were collapsed and filtered. For each sample, productive Simpson clonality was calculated as the square root of Simpson's diversity index across productive rearrangements. TCRdb obtained this table from immuneACCESS and retained in-frame rearrangements with V and J assigned. These tables miss some clones; where compared with another copy, unresolved V genes account for less than half of the shortfall, and the remainder is unexplained. The DNA gave D and trimming, while V, J and clone size come from that table. For this sample the table gives 100,000 or so clones, of which 80% to 90% were detected only once. Together, the top ten hold roughly 10% of the sample.

A note on this clone: The clone's antigen remains unknown. One base away there is no much larger clone; base qualities are not given.

Collaborating institutions collected whole blood in K2EDTA tubes following their own protocols. For TCRbeta analysis, collaborators shipped samples as frozen whole blood, isolated PBMCs, or DNA extracted from either of those sample types. The CDR3 covers 15 residues, taking in both the cysteine and the phenylalanine. Solely the CDR3 DNA is kept, with 45 bases framed from the first base. Relative to germline, V is missing 4 bases and J is missing 0 bases, with 5 bases of the junction outside any gene match. The germline V gene provides CDR1 MNHEY and CDR2 SVGEGT. What was sequenced was peripheral blood. This chain is built from TRBV6-2 or TRBV6-3 and TRBJ2-7; TRBD1 fits 8 bases in the junction. The sequence was collected from a woman aged 70-85 years with acute or convalescent COVID-19. Here the CDR3 is given as CASSFDRGSSYEQYF. The DNA is as follows: TGTGCCAGCAGTTTCGACAGGGGAAGCTCCTACGAGCAGTACTTC.